The sequence of this T cell receptor (beta chain) was determined in a study of blood T cell repertoires in COVID-19. This clone was detected once. With 0 bases removed from V and 4 bases from J, the gap between germline ends came to 9 bases. CDR3 length: 14 amino acids. Germline V gene sequence: CDR1 LGHNA, CDR2 YSLEER. Repertoires were generated with immunoSEQ multiplex PCR, while TCRdb's copy carries only in-frame clones and drops some. The sample lists approximately 73,000 clones, roughly 86% occurring once. The rearrangement uses TRBV4-3 and TRBJ1-2; D ambiguous. The TCR comes from an older woman with acute or convalescent COVID-19. Sequenced sample: peripheral blood. The DNA for the CDR3 is TGCGCCAGCAGCCAAGATTTATCGAGCTATGGCTACACCTTC. Translation gives CASSQDLSSYGYTF.